The clone carrying this T cell receptor (beta chain) was observed a few times. This table comes from immunoSEQ multiplex PCR, and its TCRdb copy is limited to in-frame clones, with some not included. Among approximately 300,000 clones, about 92% were seen once, and the ten largest hold 15% to 20%. This sample was included in a study of blood T cell repertoires in COVID-19. The CDR3 sequence is 14 residues long. The V and J ends lost 5 bases and 4 bases, in that order; junction bases with no gene match: 2. Germline V gene lookup returns CDR1 SGHTA and CDR2 FQGNSA. The chain is built from TRBV7-2 and TRBJ2-5; TRBD2 aligns across 12 bases. The receptor's source is a woman in her twenties or thirties who had recovered from COVID-19. Sequencing was performed on PBMCs or T cells enriched from blood (not recorded which). The CDR3 sequence is CASSVGLAGETQYF. CDR3 bases: TGTGCCAGCAGCGTGGGACTAGCGGGAGAGACCCAGTACTTC.